This entry lists 13 T cell receptor beta chains sequenced from one sample in a study of blood T cell repertoires in COVID-19 (dated by TCRdb to 2018 to 2021). Libraries were prepared through the immunoSEQ multiplex PCR assay. TCRdb mirrors the immuneACCESS table, restricted to in-frame sequences. Some clones are absent from its copies; in checked studies, under half trace to an unresolved V gene, and the reason for the others is unknown. The sample table contains roughly 410,000 clones; only one count was recorded for about nine tenths of them. Of the sample, less than 2% is held by the ten largest clones. The specimen sequenced was peripheral blood. The receptors were sampled from a woman in her 40s with COVID-19, enrolled during active disease.

The J gene is TRBJ2-3, the V gene TRBV19, with TRBD1 matching 9 bases. V lost 7 bases to trimming and J lost 2 bases; unmatched junction nucleotides: 7. The CDR3 totals 15 residues. The V gene's germline CDR1 is LNHDA and CDR2 SQIVND (reference sequence). As DNA, the CDR3 is TGTGCCAGTAATCCGGGACAGGGATACACAGATACGCAGTATTTT. As protein: CASNPGQGYTDTQYF. The entire variable domain, with the rest obtained from reference TRBV19 and TRBJ2-3, is as follows: DGGITQSPKYLFRKEGQNVTLSCEQNLNHDAMYWYRQDPGQGLRLIYYSQIVNDFQKGDIAEGYSVSREKKESFPLTVTSAQKNPTAFYLCASNPGQGYTDTQYFGPGTRLTVL.

V is TRBV25-1 and J is TRBJ1-1; D may be TRBD1 (6 bases). V was shortened by 6 bases and J by 3 bases, with 11 bases between the two germline ends. The CDR3 has 13 amino acids. CDR1 and CDR2 (germline): MGHDK, SYGVNS. CDR3 DNA: TGTGCCAGCAGCATCTCAGGGGACACTGAAGCTTTCTTT. It specifies CASSISGDTEAFF.

This chain links TRBV7-8 with TRBJ1-2; possible D gene TRBD1, 5 bases. V was shortened by 5 bases and J by 4 bases, with 17 bases between the two germline ends. Germline values: CDR1 SGHVS, CDR2 FQNEAQ. The length of the CDR3 is 15 residues. CDR3 in DNA: TGTGCCAGCAGCCCACCCCGGGGGGTTACCTATGGCTACACCTTC. It specifies CASSPPRGVTYGYTF.

This clone showed up just once. The V gene is TRBV28, the J gene TRBJ1-2; 7 nucleotides match TRBD1. V trimming: 5 bases; J trimming: 4 bases; junction bases outside the gene matches: 7. The V gene's germline CDR1 is MDHEN and CDR2 SYDVKM. The CDR3 has 14 residues. CDR3 sequence reads: CASSLPGQPYGYTF. In DNA, the CDR3 is TGTGCCAGCAGTCTCCCGGGACAGCCCTATGGCTACACCTTC.

The count of this clone is one. This chain joins TRBV18 and TRBJ2-5; TRBD2 aligns across 8 bases. The CDR3 runs 16 residues. Germline V CDR1 and CDR2: KGHSH, LQKENI. J was trimmed by 4 bases and V by 3 bases; bases with no gene match: 10. The CDR3 sequence: CASSPRSGGLGETQYF. DNA of the CDR3: TGTGCCAGCTCACCCCGGTCGGGGGGGCTCGGAGAGACCCAGTACTTC.

V and J are TRBV14 and TRBJ2-3; 15 bases match TRBD2. The germline V gene encodes CDR1 SGHDN and CDR2 FVKESK. The CDR3 is 18 amino acids. V shed 4 bases and J 0 bases; nucleotides not matched to a gene: 5. Here the CDR3 DNA reads TGTGCCAGCAGCCCCGGACTAGCGGGGGGGCCAAGCACAGATACGCAGTATTTT. It codes for CASSPGLAGGPSTDTQYF.

In this sample, this clone turned up once. The gene calls are TRBV5-4 and TRBJ2-3; TRBD2 matches at 9 bases. V was clipped by 4 bases and J by 3 bases; unmatched bases: 9. The germline V gene encodes CDR1 SGHNT and CDR2 YYREEE (reference sequence). CDR3 length: 16 residues. This CDR3 is CASSLAGGHSTDTQYF. The CDR3 DNA reads TGTGCCAGCAGCCTGGCGGGGGGGCATTCTACAGATACGCAGTATTTT. Based on the CDR3 plus reference TRBV5-4 and TRBJ2-3, the full variable domain is ETGVTQSPTHLIKTRGQQVTLRCSSQSGHNTVSWYQQALGQGPQFIFQYYREEENGRGNFPPRFSGLQFPNYSSELNVNALELDDSALYLCASSLAGGHSTDTQYFGPGTRLTVL.

Written as DNA, the CDR3 is TGTGCCAGCAGCGCCCAGGGGTGGAATTCACCCCTCCACTTT. Translating gives CASSAQGWNSPLHF. The genes are TRBV9 and TRBJ1-6; TRBD1 might be the D (6 bases). The ends were cut back, 3 bases at V and 7 bases at J, with 11 bases in the middle. The germline CDR1 and CDR2 sequences are SGDLS and YYNGEE. The CDR3 has 14 amino acids.

This clone was counted a single time. This chain connects TRBV6-2 or TRBV6-3 to TRBJ1-3; D possibly corresponds to TRBD1 (5 bases). V gave up 2 bases and J gave up 3 bases, with 14 bases separating them. The germline V gene encodes CDR1 MNHEY and CDR2 SVGEGT. The CDR3 is made up of 16 amino acids. CDR3 amino acids: CASSYGPRAGGNTIYF. The CDR3 DNA follows: TGTGCCAGCAGTTACGGCCCCAGGGCAGGTGGAAACACCATATATTTT.

The rearrangement links TRBV11-2 to TRBJ1-2; possibly TRBD1 for D (5 bases). V gave up 1 base and J gave up 4 bases, with 10 bases separating them. There are 14 residues in the CDR3. Germline V gene lookup returns CDR1 SGHAT and CDR2 FQNNGV. In nucleotides, the CDR3 is TGTGCCAGCAGCTTAGTTCAGGGTGCCTATGGCTACACCTTC. This sequence encodes CASSLVQGAYGYTF.

This clone has ten or more counts. This chain uses TRBV25-1 with TRBJ1-4; a possible D gene is TRBD1 (5 bases). Trimming cost V 1 base and J 6 bases, with 9 bases left between them. CDR3 length: 14 residues. Germline lookup yields CDR1 MGHDK and CDR2 SYGVNS. Here the CDR3 reads CASSEWGGDEKLFF. In DNA form, the CDR3 reads TGTGCCAGCAGTGAATGGGGAGGGGATGAAAAACTGTTTTTT.

The chain recombines TRBV7-3 with TRBJ2-2, with TRBD1 matching 8 bases. In germline, CDR1 is SGHTA, CDR2 FQGTGA. The CDR3 spans 18 residues. The V and J ends lost 1 base and 1 base, in that order; junction bases with no gene match: 8. The CDR3 DNA follows: TGTGCCAGCAGCTTAAATCCACCCGGACAGGGGAACACCGGGGAGCTGTTTTTT. Amino acid sequence: CASSLNPPGQGNTGELFF.

The rearrangement links TRBV6-6 to TRBJ1-3; D is unclear. V lost 6 bases, J lost 4 bases, and 13 bases lay in between. CDR3 size: 14 residues. Per germline, CDR1 MNHNY and CDR2 SVGAGI (reference sequence). The CDR3 bases are TGTGCCAGCAGCCCCACGGGGTCGGGAAACACCATATATTTT. Protein sequence: CASSPTGSGNTIYF.